This T cell receptor (beta chain) came from a study of T-cell reconstitution after alpha-beta-depleted transplantation in children. Overall study findings and caveats: Some patients' high day-60 TCRbeta diversity was traced to surviving recipient T cells and thymic progenitors. As was reported, about two months after transplant, alpha-beta T cells came from several hundred expanded graft clones. By one year post-transplant, T-cell counts and diversity largely arose from T cells that were newly produced.

In its sample, this clonotype was seen many times. As yet, its antigen is unknown. Unique molecular identifiers were incorporated when the TCRbeta library was constructed. TCRdb reprocessed the PCR reads via MiXCR and lists one record per CDR3 protein. Of a few hundred thousand distinct CDR3 sequences in the sample, nearly 8% were seen once. This specimen consisted of peripheral blood, obtained 360 days after TCRalphabeta/CD19-depleted stem cell transplant. This TCR derives from a female patient between 2 and 15 years old who had a stem cell transplant for Fanconi anemia, so the T cells may come from the graft donor.

The CDR3 coding sequence is TGTGCCAGCAGGAGATTCAACACCGGGGAGCTGTTTTTT. Translated, it gives CASRRFNTGELFF. The chain joins TRBV27 to TRBJ2-2, with D hard to call. V lost 6 bases to trimming and J lost 2 bases, with 7 bases between them. The CDR3 runs 13 residues. Looked up from germline, CDR1 is MNHEY and CDR2 is SMNVEV (reference sequence).